This TCR beta chain is from a study of beta chain features in type 1 diabetes. Broader study findings: A moderate, significant TCRB CDR3 shortening appeared in type 1 diabetes across four CD4+ subsets.

This clone was seen more than once but under ten times. What it binds is not known. cDNA synthesis used the whole RNA isolate, giving expressed TCRB sequences. Generated by immunoSEQ multiplex PCR, the TCRdb table keeps only in-frame clones and is missing some. The sample includes a few hundred thousand clones, approximately 16% seen only once; the top ten take about 0.08%. CD45RO/CCR7/CD25/CD127/CD95/CD27 separated CD4+ naive, central memory, regulatory and stem cell-like memory cells by sorting. The germline V gene encodes CDR1 SGHAT and CDR2 FQNNGV. V was clipped by 7 bases and J by 0 bases, with 17 bases between them. The CDR3 has 16 amino acids.

Sample: naive CD4+ T cells from blood. The chain uses TRBV11-2 and TRBJ2-3; a possible D gene is TRBD2 (6 bases). The TCR comes from a man aged 30 to 45 with type 1 diabetes. CDR3 sequence (DNA): TGTGCCAGCACACCTACCGGGACTGGCAGCACAGATACGCAGTATTTT. Its protein product is CASTPTGTGSTDTQYF.